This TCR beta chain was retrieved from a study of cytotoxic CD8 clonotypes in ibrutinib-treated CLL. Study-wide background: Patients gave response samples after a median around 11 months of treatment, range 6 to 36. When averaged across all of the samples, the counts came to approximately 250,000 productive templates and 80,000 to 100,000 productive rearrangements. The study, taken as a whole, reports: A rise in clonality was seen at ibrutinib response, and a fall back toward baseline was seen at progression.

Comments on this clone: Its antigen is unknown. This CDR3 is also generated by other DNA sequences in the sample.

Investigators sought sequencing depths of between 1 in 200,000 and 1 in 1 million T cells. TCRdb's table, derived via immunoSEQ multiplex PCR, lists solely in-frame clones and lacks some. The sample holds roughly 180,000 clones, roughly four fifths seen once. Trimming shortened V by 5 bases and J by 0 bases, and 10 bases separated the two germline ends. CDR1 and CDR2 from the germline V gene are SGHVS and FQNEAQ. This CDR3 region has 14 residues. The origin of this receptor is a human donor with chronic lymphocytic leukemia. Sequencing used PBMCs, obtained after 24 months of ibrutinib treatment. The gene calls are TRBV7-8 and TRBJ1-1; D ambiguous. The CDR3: CASSLRWLNTEAFF. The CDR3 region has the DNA TGTGCCAGCAGCCTCCGATGGTTGAACACTGAAGCTTTCTTT. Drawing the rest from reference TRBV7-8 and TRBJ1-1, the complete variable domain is GAGVSQSPRYKVAKRGQDVALRCDPISGHVSLFWYQQALGQGPEFLTYFQNEAQLDKSGLPSDRFFAERPEGSVSTLKIQRTQQEDSAVYLCASSLRWLNTEAFFGQGTRLTVV.